What follows are 16 T cell receptor beta chains derived from one specimen sequenced in a study of identical twins. In TCRdb, the 5' RACE reads were re-called with MiXCR into one record per CDR3 protein. The sample holds about 260,000 distinct CDR3 sequences, approximately 7% seen once. This sample also appeared in a second study, on yellow fever vaccine responses in identical twins.

Sequenced sample: memory (CD45RO+) T cells sorted from blood. These receptors originate from a woman in her late teens or twenties in good health.

This clonotype was seen many times. The chain employs TRBV12-3 or TRBV12-4 and TRBJ2-2, with TRBD1 matching over 8 bases. The CDR3 has 16 residues. V lost 10 bases to trimming and J lost 1 base; unmatched junction nucleotides: 11. The CDR3, as DNA: TGTGCCACCAATACCAGGGGGCTGCTGAACACCGGGGAGCTGTTTTTT. This translates into CATNTRGLLNTGELFF.

This clonotype was detected a few times. V gene TRBV7-9 combines with J gene TRBJ2-5, with D perhaps matching TRBD1 or TRBD2 (5 bases each). V lost 3 bases, J lost 5 bases, and 16 bases lay in between. This CDR3 is 15 amino acids long. Germline values: CDR1 SEHNR, CDR2 FQNEAQ (reference sequence). In DNA form, the CDR3 reads TGTGCCAGCAGCTTTACCGGGACCCTAGGGGAGACCCAGTACTTC. Its translation: CASSFTGTLGETQYF.

The chain combines TRBV20-1 with TRBJ2-7, with a tentative D call TRBD1 (6 bases). CDR1 DFQATT and CDR2 SNEGSKA come from the germline V gene (reference sequence). V lost 5 bases and J lost 2, with 16 bases in between. This CDR3 has 14 residues. The DNA for the CDR3 is TGCAGTGCTCCTGGCCCGGGACAAGCCTACGAGCAGTACTTC. Translation: CSAPGPGQAYEQYF.

This clonotype has a handful of counts. V gene TRBV9 combines with J gene TRBJ2-7; possible D gene TRBD2, 6 bases. The germline V and J ends were trimmed by 4 bases and 0 bases, with 17 bases remaining between them. Looked up from germline, CDR1 is SGDLS and CDR2 is YYNGEE. The CDR3 contains 16 residues. This chain's CDR3 is CASSPRTGGTSYEQYF. The CDR3 DNA reads TGTGCCAGCAGCCCACGGACCGGCGGGACCTCCTACGAGCAGTACTTC.

This clonotype was detected a few times. This chain joins TRBV7-9 and TRBJ1-2, with 10 nucleotides matching TRBD1. CDR3 length: 15 residues. CDR1 and CDR2 (germline): SEHNR, FQNEAQ (reference sequence). V was pared by 4 bases and J by 6 bases, with 8 bases of the junction left unmatched. The CDR3 bases are TGTGCCAGCAGCTCATGGGGACAGGGGAACGATGGCTACACCTTC. This encodes CASSSWGQGNDGYTF.

V usage is TRBV3-1 and J usage is TRBJ2-1; possible D gene TRBD2, 6 bases. The V gene lost 4 bases and the J gene lost 4 bases, with 17 bases spanning the gap. Germline V CDR1 and CDR2: LGHDT, YNNKEL (reference sequence). The CDR3 is made up of 16 amino acids. The CDR3 DNA sequence: TGTGCCAGCAGCCCCCTAACTAGCCGGGGTTACAATGAGCAGTTCTTC. Translated, it gives CASSPLTSRGYNEQFF.

This clonotype has just a few counts. The rearrangement links TRBV6-1 to TRBJ1-1, with D possibly being TRBD1 (6 bases). Per germline, CDR1 MNHNS and CDR2 SASEGT. Trimming pared 2 bases from V and 0 bases from J, leaving 16 bases between. The length of the CDR3 is 17 residues. The CDR3 sequence is CASSEKAGATMNTEAFF. The CDR3 bases are TGTGCCAGCAGTGAAAAGGCAGGGGCCACCATGAACACTGAAGCTTTCTTT.

This clonotype was detected many times. This chain connects TRBV6-1 to TRBJ2-4, with D unresolved. This CDR3 comprises 14 residues. V shed 5 bases and J shed 5 bases, with 13 bases lying between them. CDR1 and CDR2 (germline): MNHNS, SASEGT. Written as DNA, the CDR3 is TGTGCCAGCAGTCGGACCTTGTCGGAAAACATTCAGTACTTC. Protein: CASSRTLSENIQYF.

This clonotype was seen at least ten times. This chain links TRBV28 with TRBJ1-2; D is unclear. Per germline, CDR1 MDHEN and CDR2 SYDVKM. Trimming shortened V by 7 bases and J by 7 bases, and 16 bases separated the two germline ends. This CDR3 has 13 amino acids. The CDR3 DNA is TGTGCCAGCAACCAGCTTACGGGTCGTGGCTACACCTTC. Residues: CASNQLTGRGYTF.

This clonotype was seen a few times. The CDR3 nucleotides are TGTGCCAGCAGTCCGAGGACAGGGGGCGAAACCGGGGAGCTGTTTTTT. As protein: CASSPRTGGETGELFF. The V and J genes are TRBV7-9 and TRBJ2-2, with TRBD1 matching 11 bases. The trim removed 6 bases at V and 5 bases at J, leaving 8 bases unmatched. Germline V gene data show CDR1 as SEHNR and CDR2 as FQNEAQ (reference sequence). CDR3 length: 16 amino acids.

CDR3 DNA: TGTGCCAGCAGACGTGGGACAGGGAGGGGCACCTCCTACGAGCAGTACGTC. Protein sequence: CASRRGTGRGTSYEQYV. This chain links TRBV6-1 with TRBJ2-7, with 9 bases identical to TRBD1. V was clipped by 6 bases and J by 0 bases; unmatched bases: 12. Germline V CDR1 and CDR2: MNHNS, SASEGT. This CDR3 has 17 residues.

The chain couples TRBV20-1 to TRBJ2-3; 11 bases fit TRBD2. The germline V gene has CDR1 DFQATT and CDR2 SNEGSKA (reference sequence). J was trimmed by 2 bases and V by 4 bases; bases with no gene match: 11. The length of the CDR3 is 17 residues. The DNA for the CDR3 is TGCAGTGCTAAATCGATCGTAGCGGGGGGGGACACAGATACGCAGTATTTT. This gives the protein CSAKSIVAGGDTDTQYF.

This clonotype was found many times. The chain combines TRBV5-1 with TRBJ1-2; possible D gene TRBD1, 5 bases. The germline V gene has CDR1 SGHRS and CDR2 YFSETQ. This CDR3 spans 12 amino acids. V gave up 3 bases and J gave up 4 bases, with 7 bases separating them. The CDR3 DNA follows: TGCGCCAGCAGCTCGGACACCTATGGCTACACCTTC. It specifies CASSSDTYGYTF.

This clonotype was seen repeatedly, ten times or more. For the CDR3, the DNA is TGCAGCGTTGAAGGGACAGGGAACTCCTACGAGCAGTACTTC. It yields the protein CSVEGTGNSYEQYF. The chain is built from TRBV29-1 and TRBJ2-7; 8 bases line up with TRBD1. Per germline, CDR1 SQVTM and CDR2 ANQGSEA. The CDR3 sequence is 14 residues long. V lost 1 base to trimming and J lost 0 bases; unmatched junction nucleotides: 2.

This clonotype was detected a few times. The chain couples TRBV7-6 to TRBJ2-2; 11 bases map to TRBD1. V was pared by 5 bases and J by 6 bases, with 5 bases of the junction left unmatched. The CDR3 sequence is 15 residues long. The germline V gene encodes CDR1 SGHVS and CDR2 FNYEAQ. CDR3: CASSRDRGSSGELFF. The CDR3 DNA follows: TGTGCCAGCAGCCGGGACAGGGGGTCGTCCGGGGAGCTGTTTTTT.

This clonotype was counted ten times or more. The J gene is TRBJ2-7, the V gene TRBV4-1; D may be TRBD1 (5 bases). The CDR3 is made up of 14 amino acids. Trimming removed 1 base at V and 3 bases at J, with 10 bases between. In germline, CDR1 is MGHRA, CDR2 YSYEKL. The CDR3 spells CASSQVRGLYEQYV. CDR3 DNA: TGCGCCAGCAGCCAAGTTAGGGGCCTCTACGAGCAGTACGTC.